Listed below are T cell receptor beta chains from one sample, sequenced in a study of shared clonotypes between healthy human individuals. Using immunoSEQ multiplex PCR, the repertoire was profiled, and TCRdb retains in-frame clones only, with some absent. The table lists 2 million to 3 million clones, roughly 93% of them singletons, with about 0.39% in the top ten. The sequenced sample consisted of naive CD4+ T cells from PBMCs. The receptors here all came from a young man in good health. Some clones in this sample may be carry-over from other donors' samples. CDR3s include the opening cysteine and the closing phenylalanine or tryptophan. A D gene is named only where the DNA matches it firmly. Rows may omit the clone size; those that give it use once, few, many or a size class.

CDR3 length: 15; clone size: -; D gene: TRBD1; J gene: TRBJ1-1; V gene: TRBV27; CDR3 protein: CASSYIPGTGTEAFF; CDR3 DNA: TGTGCCAGCAGCTATATCCCGGGGACAGGGACTGAAGCTTTCTTT
CDR3 length: 11; clone size: -; D gene: -; J gene: TRBJ2-3; V gene: TRBV2; CDR3 protein: CASSEMTTQYF; CDR3 DNA: TGTGCCAGCAGTGAAATGACAACGCAGTATTTT
CDR3 length: 15; clone size: -; D gene: -; J gene: TRBJ2-1; V gene: TRBV18; CDR3 protein: CASSPQVQGWNEQFF; CDR3 DNA: TGTGCCAGCTCACCGCAGGTACAGGGTTGGAATGAGCAGTTCTTC
CDR3 length: 15; clone size: once; D gene: TRBD1; J gene: TRBJ1-1; V gene: TRBV5-4; CDR3 protein: CASSGQTGRWTEAFF; CDR3 DNA: TGTGCCAGCAGCGGCCAGACAGGGCGCTGGACTGAAGCTTTCTTT
CDR3 length: 19; clone size: once; D gene: -; J gene: TRBJ1-3; V gene: TRBV4-1; CDR3 protein: CASSQDPPQGPLSGNTIYF; CDR3 DNA: TGCGCCAGCAGCCAAGATCCTCCACAGGGACCCCTGAGCGGAAACACCATATATTTT
CDR3 length: 14; clone size: -; D gene: -; J gene: TRBJ1-1; V gene: TRBV9; CDR3 protein: CASSTDGLYTEAFF; CDR3 DNA: TGTGCCAGCAGCACTGACGGGTTGTACACTGAAGCTTTCTTT
CDR3 length: 16; clone size: -; D gene: -; J gene: TRBJ1-4; V gene: TRBV9; CDR3 protein: CASSPRPGSNNEKLFF; CDR3 DNA: TGTGCCAGCAGCCCACGACCGGGGTCTAATAATGAAAAACTGTTTTTT
CDR3 length: 14; clone size: -; D gene: -; J gene: TRBJ1-1; V gene: TRBV28; CDR3 protein: CASSLPGQYTEAFF; CDR3 DNA: TGTGCCAGCAGTTTACCTGGACAGTACACTGAAGCTTTCTTT
CDR3 length: 13; clone size: -; D gene: TRBD1; J gene: TRBJ2-7; V gene: TRBV7-8; CDR3 protein: CASSLPDRDEQYF; CDR3 DNA: TGTGCCAGCAGCTTACCGGACAGGGACGAGCAGTACTTC
CDR3 length: 15; clone size: -; D gene: TRBD1; J gene: TRBJ2-7; V gene: TRBV28; CDR3 protein: CASSSRGQGSSEQYF; CDR3 DNA: TGTGCCAGCAGTTCCCGGGGACAGGGGAGTAGCGAGCAGTACTTC
CDR3 length: 12; clone size: -; D gene: -; J gene: TRBJ1-2; V gene: TRBV28; CDR3 protein: CASSLLAWGYTF; CDR3 DNA: TGTGCCAGCAGTTTACTGGCGTGGGGCTACACCTTC